This TCR beta chain appears in the sequencing data of a study of OX40 agonist ivuxolimab in advanced cancers. The repertoire was sequenced with immunoSEQ multiplex PCR; TCRdb's copy has only in-frame clones and lacks some. The sample gives more than 20,000 clones, 75% to 85% of which show up once; about a fifth is in the top ten. This CDR3 contains 14 residues. V was cut by 3 bases and J by 1 base, with 6 bases left in between. Germline loops: CDR1 SGHTA, CDR2 FQGNSA. As concerns this clone: The antigen is undetermined.

Points from the study as a whole: Clonal expansion from baseline to week 6 occurred in both CD4+ and CD8+ T cells.

The clonotype originates from an adult with an advanced solid tumor such as melanoma, head and neck, liver or kidney cancer. The chain uses TRBV7-2 and TRBJ2-2, with a weak D call TRBD2 (6 bases). This sample comprised CD4+ or CD8+ T cells sorted from blood, obtained in a trial of the OX40 agonist ivuxolimab. The CDR3 sequence: CASSLEGNTGELFF. As DNA, the CDR3 is TGTGCCAGCAGCTTGGAGGGGAACACCGGGGAGCTGTTTTTT.